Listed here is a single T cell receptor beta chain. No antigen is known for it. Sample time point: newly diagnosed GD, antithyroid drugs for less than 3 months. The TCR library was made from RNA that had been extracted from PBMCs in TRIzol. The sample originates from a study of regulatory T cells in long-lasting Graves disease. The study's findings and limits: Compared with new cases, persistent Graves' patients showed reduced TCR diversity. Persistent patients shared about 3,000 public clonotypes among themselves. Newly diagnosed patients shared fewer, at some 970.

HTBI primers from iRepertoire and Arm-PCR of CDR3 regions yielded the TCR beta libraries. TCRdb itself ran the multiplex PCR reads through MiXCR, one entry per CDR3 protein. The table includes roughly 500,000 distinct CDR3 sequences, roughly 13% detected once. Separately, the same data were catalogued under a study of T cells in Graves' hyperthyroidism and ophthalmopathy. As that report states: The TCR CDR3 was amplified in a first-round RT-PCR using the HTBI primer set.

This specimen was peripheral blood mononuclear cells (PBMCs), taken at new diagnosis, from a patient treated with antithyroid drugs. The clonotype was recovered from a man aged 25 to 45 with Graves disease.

The chain's CDR3 is CASHGLADTQYF. The CDR3 DNA reads as TGCGCCAGCCACGGCCTAGCAGATACGCAGTATTTT. The chain couples TRBV4-1 to TRBJ2-3; D remains ambiguous. The CDR3 has 12 amino acids. The ends were cut back, 8 bases at V and 4 bases at J, with 10 bases in the middle. CDR1 is MGHRA, CDR2 YSYEKL, per germline.